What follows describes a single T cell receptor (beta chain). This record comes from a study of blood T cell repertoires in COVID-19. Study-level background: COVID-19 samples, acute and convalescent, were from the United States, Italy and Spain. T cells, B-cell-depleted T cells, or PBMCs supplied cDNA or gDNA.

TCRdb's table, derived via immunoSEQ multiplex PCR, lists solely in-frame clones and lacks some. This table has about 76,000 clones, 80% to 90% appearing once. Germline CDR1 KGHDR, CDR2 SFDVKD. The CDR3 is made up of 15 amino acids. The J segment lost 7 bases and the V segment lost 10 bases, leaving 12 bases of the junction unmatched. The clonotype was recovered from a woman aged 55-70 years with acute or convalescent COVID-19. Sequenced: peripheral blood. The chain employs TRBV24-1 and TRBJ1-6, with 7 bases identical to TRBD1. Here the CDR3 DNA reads TGTGCCACAGTTGACAGGGTCAGGAACAATTCACCCCTCCACTTT. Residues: CATVDRVRNNSPLHF.